The entry below gives a single T cell receptor beta chain sequence along with its context. Its antigen is undetermined. This specimen belongs to a study of T cells expressing NK-cell markers. For the study at large: The TCR beta repertoires were obtained from sorted CD3+CD56+NKG2C+, CD3+CD56+NKG2C- and CD3+CD56-NKG2C+ T cells. One of eight sequenced donors was HCMV-seronegative; the other seven were seropositive.

Germline V gene data show CDR1 as SGHAT and CDR2 as FQNNGV. The CDR3 loop spans 16 amino acids. Study-level points and caveats: There remained a lack of clarity about HCMV specificity of expanded NKG2C+ T cell clones.

TCRdb processed the 5' RACE reads again and assigns one entry to each CDR3 protein, with no DNA. The sample totals about 150,000 distinct CDR3 sequences; its top ten clones hold approximately 35%. The chain couples TRBV11-2 to TRBJ2-1; TCRdb picks TRBD2, but there is no DNA to check that call. The sequence was obtained from a woman in her forties or fifties in good health. The sample was blood T cells: a sorted CD56 or NKG2C T cell subset, CD4+ or CD8+ T cells, or bulk PBMC T cells (not recorded which). CDR3 residues: CASSLLALSSYNEQFF.